This TCR beta chain was sequenced in a study of T cells in Graves' hyperthyroidism and ophthalmopathy (dated by TCRdb to the late 2010s). For the study in its entirety: Peripheral blood samples were taken at initial diagnosis, before any treatment was given. A discovery cohort of around 100 patients, approximately 44 with Graves' ophthalmopathy and approximately 60 with stable Graves' hyperthyroidism, was used to find distinguishing TCR V-J signatures. Prospective prediction of ophthalmopathy was tested in an independent validation cohort consisting of 18 to 20 hyperthyroidism patients and some 15 patients who later progressed to ophthalmopathy. The 100 or so discovery patients were randomly split 7:3 into training and test sets. The study also compared thyroid tissue and blood T-cell repertoires from roughly six Graves' hyperthyroidism patients. Once sampling was done, hyperthyroidism patients were given methimazole at a starting dose of 30 mg daily, whereas ophthalmopathy patients were given high-dose intravenous methylprednisolone. The paper reports TCR Vbeta CDR3 sequencing of approximately 130 peripheral blood samples: 40 or so ophthalmopathy, fewer than 80 hyperthyroidism and around 17 progressor patients.

The TCR beta CDR3 regions were amplified from the RNA transcripts. The TCR CDR3 was subjected to a first round of RT-PCR using the HTBI primer set and the Qiagen OneStep RT-PCR kit. The libraries were constructed in a second round of multiplex PCR and then size-selected and purified. Paired-end sequencing of the libraries was performed with 100 bp reads on an Illumina HiSeq2000. Processing in the source paper ran as follows. SOAPnuke was used to process the raw data, with reads discarded if the reads contained adapters or uncalled bases, had a mean Phred below 15, or lacked an exact constant-primer or identifier match. High-quality paired reads were merged using COPE v1.2.5, and each unique nucleotide sequence was defined as a clonotype. MiTCR v1.1 was used to align clonotypes to the IMGT TRBV, TRBD and TRBJ reference segments. The analysis included only V-J combinations with a frequency above 0.0001, which together covered around 99% of the repertoires. A TCS score was defined as the ratio between F50 (clonal expansion) and ExV (chaos), using BLOSUM62-based TCRdist between CDR3 peptides within each V-J. Welch's t-statistics and random forest reduced roughly 540 V-J features to 10 to 15, which were used in a naive Bayes classifier (R e1071). Using fastp at Q25 and MiXCR, TCRdb reprocessed the public reads and kept productive beta chains. Identical CDR3 proteins give one entry, which carries the most common genes and DNA. What appears here as the V and J calls and clone size reflects TCRdb's work, not the paper's. This sample comprises some 500,000 distinct CDR3 sequences, 14% of them detected only once. The ten largest clones represent under 20% of the sample.

Results and caveats for the whole study, not just this receptor: In validation, the model predicted progression to ophthalmopathy with 55% to 71% sensitivity and about 73% specificity, a median of roughly seven months before onset. Ophthalmopathy was separated from stable hyperthyroidism by a 13 V-J signature model, with 87.88% sensitivity and about 84% specificity obtained in cross-validation and 80%/75% obtained in testing. No statistical method was used to fix the sample size in advance, and group allocation was not hidden from the investigators. Blood samples also contained most of the expanded thyroid clonotypes (frequency above 0.001), which suggests that blood repertoires may reflect thyroid immune responses.

Trimming accounts for 3 bases at V and 5 bases at J, while the number of junction bases matched to no gene is 10. Taken from cysteine to phenylalanine, the CDR3 has 16 residues. Left in the record is the CDR3 DNA by itself, 48 bases read in frame from the first base. Based on the germline V gene, the CDR1 and CDR2 sequences are SQVTM and ANQGSEA. A patient counted as having stable Graves' hyperthyroidism if no progression to ophthalmopathy occurred over 18 months of follow-up. Hyperthyroidism patients were aged 18 to 65 years and newly diagnosed, with disease duration of less than 2 months. Patients with uncontrolled infections, other autoimmune diseases, pregnancy or lactation were excluded. Diagnoses were based on clinical symptoms, serum thyroxine and TRAb, thyroid ultrasound and orbital computed tomography. Ficoll-Paque density gradient centrifugation was used to isolate PBMCs from about 9 ml of fresh peripheral blood. Trizol reagent was used to extract total RNA, and RNA quality was then checked on an Agilent 2100 Bioanalyzer.

This clonotype has ten or more counts. The antigen it binds to is not known. Base-call qualities are not available, and no considerably larger clone is one nucleotide away. This clonotype originated in a woman between 18 and 29 years old with Graves' hyperthyroidism. The sample consisted of blood. Recombination linked TRBV29-1 to TRBJ1-2, and 12 bases in between align with TRBD1. The CDR3 corresponds to CSVEGEGQGALYGYTF. The DNA is as follows: TGCAGCGTTGAGGGAGAGGGACAGGGGGCATTGTATGGCTACACCTTC. The full variable domain, with segments outside the CDR3 supplied by the reference TRBV29-1 and TRBJ1-2 proteins, appears as SAVISQKPSRDICQRGTSLTIQCQVDSQVTMMFWYRQQPGQSLTLIATANQGSEATYESGFVIDKFPISRPNLTFSTLTVSNMSPEDSSIYLCSVEGEGQGALYGYTFGSGTRLTVV.